The text below deals with one T cell receptor (beta chain). CDR1 and CDR2 (germline): SQVTM, ANQGSEA. The ends were cut back, 5 bases at V and 4 bases at J, with 20 bases in the middle. The CDR3 length is 15 residues. Produced via immunoSEQ multiplex PCR; TCRdb's table is partial and in-frame only. This sample yields roughly 120,000 clones, of which around 87% are seen a single time; roughly 3.5% belongs to the top ten. The sample belongs to a study of control samples from healthy donors and cancer patients. J is TRBJ1-1 and V is TRBV29-1; the D gene is possibly TRBD1 (6 bases). This TCR derives from a woman in her fifties or sixties with lung cancer. The sample comprised PBMCs. The CDR3 spells CSVFAGGHRGTEAFF. The DNA of the CDR3 is TGCAGCGTTTTCGCGGGGGGGCACCGGGGCACTGAAGCTTTCTTT.